These 7 T cell receptor beta chains were all obtained from the same sample, sequenced in a study of cytomegalovirus exposure and HLA in healthy donors. The PCR ran on 60 Vbeta and 13 Jbeta primers. The method was immunoSEQ multiplex PCR; TCRdb's version includes in-frame clones alone and lacks a portion of them. The sample has 150,000 to 200,000 clones; about 77% are singletons. The sequenced material came from PBMCs. The receptors come from a man aged 55-75 years in good health and CMV-seronegative.

J is TRBJ1-2 and V is TRBV19; 7 bases line up with TRBD1. Germline values: CDR1 LNHDA, CDR2 SQIVND (reference sequence). The trim removed 2 bases at V and 3 bases at J, leaving 6 bases unmatched. The CDR3 spans 15 residues. CDR3 sequence (DNA): TGTGCCAGTAGTATATGGGCAGGGGGGCACTATGGCTACACCTTC. Protein product: CASSIWAGGHYGYTF.

This clone was seen a handful of times. The chain uses TRBV5-6 and TRBJ1-5, with D unclear. V was trimmed by 1 base and J by 5 bases, leaving 13 bases between them. The CDR3 has 15 residues. Germline CDR1 and CDR2: SGHDT and YYEEEE. This chain's CDR3 is CASSLFLNRYQPQHF. CDR3 nucleotide sequence: TGTGCCAGCAGCTTGTTCCTAAATCGTTATCAGCCCCAGCATTTT.

This chain links TRBV5-6 with TRBJ1-1; D is undetermined. V lost 2 bases, J lost 3 bases, and 5 bases lay in between. Germline V CDR1 and CDR2: SGHDT, YYEEEE. This CDR3 has 12 amino acids. CDR3 sequence (DNA): TGTGCCAGCAGCTTTAGAGACACTGAAGCTTTCTTT. It is translated as CASSFRDTEAFF.

The chain couples TRBV5-1 to TRBJ1-1; 8 bases are shared with TRBD1. Germline CDR1 and CDR2: SGHRS and YFSETQ. This CDR3 contains 18 residues. V shed 8 bases and J 1 base; nucleotides not matched to a gene: 19. CDR3 bases: TGCGCCAGATATTTGACCGGCAGGGGGCTTTGGGAGAACACTGAAGCTTTCTTT. It specifies CARYLTGRGLWENTEAFF. Filled out from reference TRBV5-1 and TRBJ1-1, the complete variable domain reads KAGVTQTPRYLIKTRGQQVTLSCSPISGHRSVSWYQQTPGQGLQFLFEYFSETQRNKGNFPGRFSGRQFSNSRSEMNVSTLELGDSALYLCARYLTGRGLWENTEAFFGQGTRLTVV.

This chain links TRBV4-2 with TRBJ2-1; 10 bases are shared with TRBD2. This CDR3 contains 18 residues. Germline trimming cut 1 base from V and 3 bases from J; bases unmatched to any gene: 9. CDR1 is LGHNA and CDR2 is YNFKEQ in the germline V gene. The CDR3 region is CASSQGLAGDRVYNEQFF. In DNA form, the CDR3 reads TGTGCCAGCAGCCAAGGGCTAGCGGGAGATAGGGTCTACAATGAGCAGTTCTTC.

The V gene is TRBV28, the J gene TRBJ2-5, with a weak D call TRBD1 (6 bases). Germline V gives CDR1 MDHEN, CDR2 SYDVKM. The CDR3 has 15 residues. Trimming cost V 10 bases and J 2 bases, with 20 bases left between them. Here the CDR3 reads CAIAPGQGIQETQYF. CDR3 sequence (DNA): TGTGCCATCGCTCCGGGGCAGGGGATACAAGAGACCCAGTACTTC.

V is TRBV7-9 and J is TRBJ2-7; D is possibly TRBD2 (6 bases). Germline V gene lookup returns CDR1 SEHNR and CDR2 FQNEAQ (reference sequence). The CDR3 has 15 amino acids. V was clipped by 1 base and J by 0 bases, with 10 bases between them. CDR3 residues: CASSLGGVSSYEQYF. The CDR3 DNA reads TGTGCCAGCAGCTTAGGCGGGGTTAGCTCCTACGAGCAGTACTTC.